This TCR beta chain was sequenced for a study of shared clonotypes between healthy human individuals (dated by TCRdb to the early 2020s). With respect to the entire study: Three men and a couple of women, aged 18 to 49 years, made up the cohort. For each donor, CD4 naive and CD4 memory were each given three plates, CD8 naive was given two plates, and CD8 memory was given one plate. The study deeply sequenced blood TCR repertoires of about 5 healthy adults to estimate repertoire size and the extent of clonotype sharing between individuals. To increase sequencing depth and limit assay-specific biases, TCR repertoire library preparation and sequencing were carried out by different laboratories using diverse techniques. Leukapheresis yielded between about 0.85 and 10 billion PBMCs per donor.

Donors were healthy HIV-negative adults with no recently reported acute infections or vaccinations. Every donor was a Caucasian adult living in Nashville, Tennessee, USA. CD4+ T cells were enriched through magnetic negative selection, after which naive cells were positively selected on CD45RA and the remaining negative fraction served as the memory subset. Blood was collected by leukapheresis, and PBMCs were isolated by Ficoll-Histopaque density gradient centrifugation and then cryopreserved in liquid nitrogen vapor phase. Purity and quantity of every magnetically sorted T cell population were checked by analytical flow cytometry. Genomic DNA was isolated from every sorted fraction and measured by UV absorbance on a Nanodrop 2000c. The CDR3, cysteine through phenylalanine, is 14 amino acids long. The read is trimmed to its CDR3 DNA, 42 bases read in frame from base 1. According to the germline V gene (reference sequence), CDR1 reads LNHNV and CDR2 reads YYDKDF. The germline V and J ends show losses of 6 bases and 3 bases respectively, and no gene match explains 6 bases of the junction.

This clone was counted only a few times. What antigen it recognizes has not been identified. Per-base qualities were not stored, and no clone one base away is much larger. Using the deep immunoSEQ assay, multiplex PCR amplified TCR CDR3 regions from genomic DNA. Extracted genomic DNA from each cell subset was distributed evenly across all wells of several immunoSEQ 96-well plates, and each plate was treated as a replicate. For sorted subsets, approximately 210 ng of genomic DNA, equivalent to roughly 33,000 T cell genomes, went into each replicate PCR. Purified libraries were quantified with a Qubit 3.0 fluorometer, sized on a Bioanalyzer 2100, and re-quantified with the KAPA Library Quantification kit. Every immunoSEQ 96-well plate was sequenced on a separate single-read 150-cycle Illumina NextSeq 550 flow cell. The original methods were these. Because only junctional sequences without quality scores were contained in the immunoSEQ output, filtering matching that applied to full-length reads could not be performed. Sequences were annotated with PyIR, a Python wrapper for IgBLAST v1.9, using IMGT germline references to assign V/J genes and CDR3. Reads with weak V/J assignments (E-value above 1e-6), missing CDR3, stop codons, out-of-frame junctions, or ambiguous translated residues were removed. V3J clonotypes were defined as sequences sharing the same inferred V gene, J gene, and CDR3 amino acid sequence. Percentage overlap between repertoires was calculated by dividing the number of shared unique clonotypes by the size of the smaller repertoire. Repertoire richness was assessed with RTK rarefaction, the Chao1 estimator, and Recon v2.1 estimates of unobserved clonotypes. For all TCRbeta clonotypes obtained by the gDNA method from a handful of donors, generation probabilities were computed with OLGA. In its TCRdb copy, this immuneACCESS table keeps in-frame sequences only and misses some clones. Where compared with another copy, unresolved V genes explain less than half of these, and the others have no known cause. That table furnishes V, J and clone size, whereas the DNA furnished D and trimming. The sample table holds 950,000 to 1,300,000 clones, of which roughly 75% were seen once. Over 1.3% of the sample is in the top ten clones.

General study outcomes and caveats: Incomplete sequencing was indicated by rarefaction of sorted-subset datasets, despite the large sequencing depth. Pairwise subsampling led to the expectation that sequencing depth would affect the degree of clonotype sharing among donors. Higher generation probabilities were observed for clonotypes shared by all four sorted-subset donors than for non-shared clonotypes. Sharing across a few donors was observed for approximately 5% of naive CD4, over 3% of naive CD8, 2% to 2.5% of memory CD4, and about 0.39% of memory CD8 clonotypes. The small number of donors limited the genetic and exposure-history diversity represented. Estimated clonotype richness was generally larger for naive than for memory subsets. Sampling was limited to blood, and TCR repertoires in tissue likely differ from TCR repertoires in blood.

Sequencing was carried out using memory CD4+ T cells sorted from blood. This sample's cell subset or site label indicates: CD45RA-negative fraction. This chain joins TRBV15 to TRBJ1-1, with 8 junctional bases fitting TRBD1. This clonotype originated in a man aged 18 to 29 in good health. The DNA sequence is TGTGCCACCAGGCGGACAGGGAGGGACACTGAAGCTTTCTTT. It specifies CATRRTGRDTEAFF.